This is a list of T cell receptor beta chains from one sample in a study of radiation and T cells in renal cell carcinoma. Profiled with immunoSEQ multiplex PCR; TCRdb holds only in-frame clones, not every one. This table has tens of thousands of clones, over 70% appearing once. The material was blood, obtained from a patient whose treatment included radiotherapy and nephrectomy. These receptors were taken from a man in his 60s with renal cell carcinoma. Each CDR3 is given with its conserved first and last residue. The D gene is left open where the match is weak. Size values are once, few and many counts, or a class for expanded clones, and some rows have none.

clone_size cdr3_length j_call v_call d_call cdr3_nt cdr3_aa
NA 15 TRBJ1-6 TRBV19 NA TGTGCCAGTCGAGGTTTAGAGCAGGGTAATTCACCCCTCCACTTT CASRGLEQGNSPLHF
NA 13 TRBJ2-1 TRBV10-3 TRBD1 TGTGCCATCAGTGGGGGACAGAAGAATGAGCAGTTCTTC CAISGGQKNEQFF
few 14 TRBJ2-6 TRBV30 NA TGTGCCTGGACTGTAGGGGTGGGGGCCAACGTCCTGACTTTC CAWTVGVGANVLTF
NA 14 TRBJ1-2 TRBV4-3 NA TGCGCCAGCAGCCAAGGAGACGGCGGGTATGGCTACACCTTC CASSQGDGGYGYTF
NA 13 TRBJ2-1 TRBV27 NA TGTGCCAGCAGTTTATCCGGCCTCGATGAGCAGTTCTTC CASSLSGLDEQFF
few 15 TRBJ2-2 TRBV7-2 NA TGTGCCAGCAGCTCCCCCTGGGGCCACACCGGGGAGCTGTTTTTT CASSSPWGHTGELFF
NA 14 TRBJ1-2 TRBV30 TRBD1 TGTGCCTGGAGTGGGAAGGACAGGAACTATGGCTACACCTTC CAWSGKDRNYGYTF
NA 15 TRBJ1-2 TRBV5-1 NA TGCGCCAGCAGCACCGACTCGGGCGGCAACTATGGCTACACCTTC CASSTDSGGNYGYTF
NA 12 TRBJ1-5 TRBV19 NA TGTGCCAGTAGTATAGTCAGTCAGCCCCAGCATTTT CASSIVSQPQHF
NA 14 TRBJ1-4 TRBV5-1 NA TGCGCCAGCAGCTTTGACAGGCCGAATGAAAAACTGTTTTTT CASSFDRPNEKLFF
NA 14 TRBJ1-2 TRBV6-5 TRBD1 TGTGCCAGCAGTTCCAGACAGGGCTCCTATGGCTACACCTTC CASSSRQGSYGYTF
NA 14 TRBJ2-1 TRBV19 NA TGTGCCAGTAGTATCCGGGAGACGGGGAATGAGCAGTTCTTC CASSIRETGNEQFF
NA 16 TRBJ1-1 TRBV7-2 TRBD1 TGTGCCAGCAGCCTTCGGACAGGTAGAGTGAACACTGAAGCTTTCTTT CASSLRTGRVNTEAFF
once 12 TRBJ1-1 TRBV19 NA TGTGCCAGTAGGATGGGCCTCACTGAAGCTTTCTTT CASRMGLTEAFF
NA 17 TRBJ1-2 TRBV13 TRBD1 TGTGCCAGCAGCCGGAAAGAGGGGGCCTCGGACAACTATGGCTACACCTTC CASSRKEGASDNYGYTF
NA 12 TRBJ1-5 TRBV7-2 NA TGTGCCAGCAGCAACTCCAATCAGCCCCAGCATTTT CASSNSNQPQHF
few 16 TRBJ2-3 TRBV19 NA TGTGCCAGTAGTATAGCCGGGGGAGGTCAAACAGATACGCAGTATTTT CASSIAGGGQTDTQYF
NA 15 TRBJ2-1 TRBV11-3 TRBD1 TGTGCCAGCAGACCCCGGGACAGCCTCGTTAATGAGCAGTTCTTC CASRPRDSLVNEQFF
NA 16 TRBJ2-3 TRBV2 NA TGTGCCAGCAGAGGCAGGGTGGCAGTGTTGGTAGATACGCAGTATTTT CASRGRVAVLVDTQYF
NA 15 TRBJ1-5 TRBV23-1 NA TGCGCCAGCAGTCCTGCGGGGCTGCACTACAAACCCCAGCATTTT CASSPAGLHYKPQHF
NA 16 TRBJ1-2 TRBV5-6 NA TGTGCCAGCAGCAAGAGACCCGCTACCAACTTCTATGGCTACACCTTC CASSKRPATNFYGYTF
NA 14 TRBJ2-7 TRBV18 TRBD1 TGTGCCAGCTCACCGCAGGGGGACACCTACGAGCAGTACTTC CASSPQGDTYEQYF
NA 15 TRBJ1-1 TRBV23-1 NA TGCGCCAGCAGACGTAAAACAGGGTGGCGGACTGAAGCTTTCTTT CASRRKTGWRTEAFF
NA 14 TRBJ1-5 TRBV7-2 NA TGTGCCAGCAGCAGAGTTGGGGGAGTTGAGCCCCAGCATTTT CASSRVGGVEPQHF
NA 13 TRBJ1-2 TRBV5-4 NA TGTGCCAGCAGCCTGGACTCTTGGGGAGGCTACACCTTC CASSLDSWGGYTF
NA 15 TRBJ1-4 TRBV19 TRBD1 TGTGCCAGTAGTCCGTACAGGGGCACCGATGAAAAACTGTTTTTT CASSPYRGTDEKLFF
NA 14 TRBJ2-5 TRBV6-5 TRBD2 TGTGCCAGCAGTTTAGCGGGGACGCAAGAGACCCAGTACTTC CASSLAGTQETQYF
NA 15 TRBJ1-1 TRBV11-2 TRBD1 TGTGCCAGCAGCTCCCGGGACAGGGGGAGGACTGAAGCTTTCTTT CASSSRDRGRTEAFF
NA 15 TRBJ1-1 TRBV7-9 NA TGTGCCAGCAGCTTAGGTGGGGGTACGAACACTGAAGCTTTCTTT CASSLGGGTNTEAFF
NA 14 TRBJ1-2 TRBV6-5 TRBD1 TGTGCCAGCAGACGGACAGGGGAGAGTAATGGCTACACCTTC CASRRTGESNGYTF
NA 12 TRBJ2-1 TRBV30 TRBD1 TGTGCCTGGAGCCATACTACAGGGGAAGAGTTCTTC CAWSHTTGEEFF
once 14 TRBJ2-2 TRBV11-3 NA TGTGCCAGCAGCCGCGTCGGACTAACCGGGGAGCTGTTTTTT CASSRVGLTGELFF
NA 14 TRBJ1-3 TRBV30 NA TGTGCCTGGAGAGCAGTGATCTCTGGAAACACCATATATTTT CAWRAVISGNTIYF